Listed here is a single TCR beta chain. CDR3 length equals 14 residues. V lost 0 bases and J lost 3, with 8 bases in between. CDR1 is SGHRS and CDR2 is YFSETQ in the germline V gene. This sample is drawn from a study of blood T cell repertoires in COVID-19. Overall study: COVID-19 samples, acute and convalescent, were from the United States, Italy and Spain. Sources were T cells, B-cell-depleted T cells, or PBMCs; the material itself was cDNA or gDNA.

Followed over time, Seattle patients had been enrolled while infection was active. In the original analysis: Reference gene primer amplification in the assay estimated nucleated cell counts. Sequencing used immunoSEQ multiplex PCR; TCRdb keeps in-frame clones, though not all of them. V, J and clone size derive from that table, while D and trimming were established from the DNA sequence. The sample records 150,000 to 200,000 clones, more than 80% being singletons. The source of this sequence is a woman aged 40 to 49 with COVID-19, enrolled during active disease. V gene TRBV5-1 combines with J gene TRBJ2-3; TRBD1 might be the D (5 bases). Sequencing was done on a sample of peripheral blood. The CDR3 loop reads CASSLGQNTDTQYF. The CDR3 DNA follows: TGCGCCAGCAGCTTGGGACAGAATACAGATACGCAGTATTTT.